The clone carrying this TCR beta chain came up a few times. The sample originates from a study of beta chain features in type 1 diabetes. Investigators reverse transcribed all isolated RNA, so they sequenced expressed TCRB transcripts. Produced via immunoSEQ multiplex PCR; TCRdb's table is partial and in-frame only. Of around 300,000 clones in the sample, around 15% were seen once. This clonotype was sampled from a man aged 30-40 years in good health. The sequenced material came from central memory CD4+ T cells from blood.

The CDR3 DNA sequence: TGCGCCAGCAGCTTGCTCGGGTTTGGAAAAGAGACCCAGTACTTC. It codes for CASSLLGFGKETQYF. This chain links TRBV5-1 with TRBJ2-5; D unresolved. The CDR3 consists of 15 residues. In germline, CDR1 is SGHRS, CDR2 YFSETQ. With 1 base removed from V and 3 bases from J, the gap between germline ends came to 13 bases.